This TCR beta chain was sequenced during a study of T-cell memory formation after mild COVID-19. Study-wide background: Across donors, TCR clusters were largely donor specific.

TCRdb called the 5' RACE reads again in MiXCR, with one record for every CDR3 protein. This table holds 250,000 to 300,000 distinct CDR3 sequences, more than 15% found once. Study-wide findings and caveats: CD4/CD8 balance held among clones contracting day 15 to 85, and later expanders leaned CD4+. Cross-reactive memory apparently joined, as some responding clones appeared in pre-infection memory. Largely, contracting CD4+ clones fell within CM and EM, and contracting CD8+ clones within EMRA.

This CDR3 comprises 15 residues. Germline CDR1 and CDR2: MNHEY and SVGEGT. Trimming pared 4 bases from V and 4 bases from J, leaving 17 bases between. A word on this clonotype: Its matching antigen is unknown.

The TCR comes from a man aged 18 to 29 who had mild COVID-19 (a few samples of this study predate the infection). Cell type and time point are not known. The sequenced material came from PBMCs or a T cell subset sorted from them (not recorded which). The chain combines TRBV6-2 or TRBV6-3 with TRBJ2-7, with D uncertain. CDR3 nucleotide sequence: TGTGCCAGCAGTTTGCCGGGCCGACTGAGTTACGAGCAGTACTTC. Translating gives CASSLPGRLSYEQYF.